The 20 T cell receptor beta chains below were found in one sample sequenced in a study of blood T cell repertoires in COVID-19. Using immunoSEQ multiplex PCR, the repertoire was profiled, and TCRdb retains in-frame clones only, with some absent. The sample carries fewer than 250,000 clones, about 87% recorded once. Sequencing used peripheral blood. The receptors here all came from a man between 65 and 79 years old with acute or convalescent COVID-19.

This clone was counted only a few times. This chain links TRBV9 with TRBJ2-3; possibly TRBD2 for D (5 bases). This CDR3 is 11 amino acids long. The germline gives CDR1 SGDLS, CDR2 YYNGEE. Between the trimmed V and J ends, which lost 9 bases and 5 bases, there was a span of 10 bases. The CDR3 is CATGGRDTQYF. Written as DNA, the CDR3 is TGTGCCACCGGAGGACGAGATACGCAGTATTTT.

The V gene is TRBV6-5, the J gene TRBJ2-5; TRBD2 matches 15 bases. Germline V gene lookup returns CDR1 MNHEY and CDR2 SVGAGI. V gave up 0 bases and J gave up 5 bases; unmatched junction bases: 1. This CDR3 region has 16 residues. CDR3 protein: CASSYSGTSGRETQYF. CDR3 coding DNA: TGTGCCAGCAGTTACTCCGGGACTAGCGGGAGGGAGACCCAGTACTTC.

This chain joins TRBV21-1 and TRBJ2-1; the table assigns TRBD2, which was not confirmed against the DNA. TRBV21-1 is a recognized pseudogene. The CDR3 has 19 amino acids. This CDR3 is CASSKAALAVPSSYNEQFF. Written as DNA, the CDR3 is TGTGCCAGCAGCAAAGCCGCACTAGCGGTCCCGAGCTCCTACAATGAGCAGTTCTTC.

The chain carries TRBV29-1 and TRBJ1-1, with D possibly being TRBD1 (6 bases). The germline V gene has CDR1 SQVTM and CDR2 ANQGSEA. Trimming took off 5 bases at V and 0 bases at J, with 10 bases between the two ends. There are 13 residues in the CDR3. For the CDR3, the DNA is TGCAGCGTTCTCGGGGACATGAACACTGAAGCTTTCTTT. Its protein is CSVLGDMNTEAFF.

The chain employs TRBV18 and TRBJ2-1; D unclear. Germline V gene sequence: CDR1 KGHSH, CDR2 LQKENI. The CDR3 length is 13 residues. V shed 3 bases and J shed 6 bases, with 9 bases lying between them. The CDR3 is CASSPIPGNEQFF. The CDR3, as DNA: TGTGCCAGCTCACCGATACCGGGCAATGAGCAGTTCTTC.

This chain joins TRBV18 and TRBJ1-5; D gene uncertain. Germline CDR1 KGHSH, CDR2 LQKENI. Deletions cut 4 bases from V and 6 bases from J, with 7 bases between. The CDR3 has 12 amino acids. The CDR3 nucleotides are TGTGCCAGCTCACGATACACTCAGCCCCAGCATTTT. Protein sequence: CASSRYTQPQHF.

This chain joins TRBV18 and TRBJ1-1, with D possibly being TRBD1 (6 bases). V dropped 4 bases and J dropped 3 bases, with 12 bases sitting between them. CDR3 length equals 14 residues. Germline V lookup: CDR1 KGHSH, CDR2 LQKENI. CDR3 DNA: TGTGCCAGCTCACAAACAGGGATGGACACTGAAGCTTTCTTT. Translating it yields CASSQTGMDTEAFF.

This sequence joins TRBV2 and TRBJ2-1, with 8 positions matching TRBD2. The ends lost 2 bases at V and 0 bases at J; junction bases unmatched: 15. Germline loops: CDR1 SNHLY, CDR2 FYNNEI. The CDR3 consists of 20 residues. The CDR3 DNA sequence: TGTGCCAGCAGTGAATGGCTCGGCGGACTAGCTAAAAGCTCCTACAATGAGCAGTTCTTC. It encodes CASSEWLGGLAKSSYNEQFF.

The rearrangement links TRBV18 to TRBJ1-5; no firm D call. This CDR3 is built from 16 residues. The V gene lost 0 bases and the J gene lost 3 bases, with 12 bases spanning the gap. The V gene's germline CDR1 is KGHSH and CDR2 LQKENI. The CDR3 loop reads CASSPPGGGINQPQHF. Here the CDR3 DNA reads TGTGCCAGCTCACCACCGGGCGGAGGAATCAATCAGCCCCAGCATTTT. Based on the CDR3 plus reference TRBV18 and TRBJ1-5, the full variable domain is NAGVMQNPRHLVRRRGQEARLRCSPMKGHSHVYWYRQLPEEGLKFMVYLQKENIIDESGMPKERFSAEFPKEGPSILRIQQVVRGDSAAYFCASSPPGGGINQPQHFGDGTRLSIL.

The V call is TRBV20-1, the J call TRBJ1-1, with 7 positions matching TRBD1. CDR1 is DFQATT and CDR2 is SNEGSKA in the germline V gene (reference sequence). The CDR3 totals 11 residues. With 5 bases clipped from V and 7 bases from J, the junction kept 4 bases outside the gene matches. CDR3 in DNA: TGCAGTGCTCCGACAGGGCATGAAGCTTTCTTT. This codes for CSAPTGHEAFF.

The V and J genes are TRBV28 and TRBJ2-7; possible D gene TRBD1, 6 bases. The germline V gene encodes CDR1 MDHEN and CDR2 SYDVKM. V was clipped by 6 bases and J by 9 bases, with 21 bases between them. The CDR3 is 14 amino acids. CDR3 bases: TGTGCCAGCAGGACGAACAGGGTTCTGGCCTTGCAGTACTTC. Amino acid sequence: CASRTNRVLALQYF.

The rearrangement uses TRBV24-1 and TRBJ2-1, with 9 bases identical to TRBD1. Per the germline V gene, CDR1 is KGHDR and CDR2 is SFDVKD. The CDR3 contains 15 residues. The V segment lost 10 bases and the J segment 6 bases; nucleotides outside the gene matches: 12. CDR3 protein: CATSYTGTGSNEQFF. CDR3 bases: TGTGCCACGAGCTACACCGGGACAGGGTCCAATGAGCAGTTCTTC.

V is TRBV6-5 and J is TRBJ1-2; D is ambiguous. Trimming left V 4 bases short and J 7 bases short, with 13 bases between. The CDR3 length is 13 residues. The germline V gene has CDR1 MNHEY and CDR2 SVGAGI. CDR3 in DNA: TGTGCCAGCAGTTTTTCGAGTGGTAGTGGCTACACCTTC. Translated, it gives CASSFSSGSGYTF.

The chain employs TRBV7-2 and TRBJ2-7; 8 bases are a match to TRBD2. The length of the CDR3 is 18 residues. The junction had 12 bases not matched to a gene; V was cut back by 2 bases and J by 0 bases. Germline V gene lookup returns CDR1 SGHTA and CDR2 FQGNSA. CDR3 sequence reads: CASSLTAGDDIFSYEQYF. In DNA form, the CDR3 reads TGTGCCAGCAGCTTAACAGCGGGAGATGATATATTCTCCTACGAGCAGTACTTC.

This chain connects TRBV4-3 to TRBJ2-3; 8 bases agree with TRBD2. Germline assignment: CDR1 LGHNA and CDR2 YSLEER. The CDR3 is 15 residues long. J lost 4 bases, V lost 2 bases, and 5 bases had no gene match. The CDR3 DNA reads as TGCGCCAGCAGCCAAAACACGGGAGGGTCAGATACGCAGTATTTT. It translates to CASSQNTGGSDTQYF.

The rearrangement joins TRBV11-2 to TRBJ2-7; tentatively, D is TRBD2 (5 bases). This CDR3 is 12 amino acids long. V was trimmed by 5 bases and J by 7 bases, leaving 12 bases between them. Germline assignment: CDR1 SGHAT and CDR2 FQNNGV. In DNA form, the CDR3 reads TGTGCCAGCAGCCATCGGACGGGGGAGCAGTACTTC. Protein: CASSHRTGEQYF.

The gene calls are TRBV19 and TRBJ2-1; the D gene is possibly TRBD2 (6 bases). Germline-derived CDR1 and CDR2 are LNHDA and SQIVND (reference sequence). The V end lost 5 bases, the J end lost 1 base, and 18 bases lay between the germline ends. There are 17 residues in the CDR3. CDR3 amino acids: CASSALRKGGSYNEQFF. Here the CDR3 DNA reads TGTGCCAGTAGTGCACTTAGAAAGGGAGGATCCTACAATGAGCAGTTCTTC.

The gene calls are TRBV5-1 and TRBJ2-5; maybe TRBD1 (6 bases). The CDR3 sequence is 14 residues long. CDR1 is SGHRS, CDR2 YFSETQ, per germline. V was cut by 5 bases and J by 1 base, with 12 bases left in between. The CDR3 DNA sequence: TGCGCCAGCAGGGTAGGACAGCCCCAAGAGACCCAGTACTTC. Translated, it gives CASRVGQPQETQYF. Combining the CDR3 with reference TRBV5-1 and TRBJ2-5 gives the whole variable domain KAGVTQTPRYLIKTRGQQVTLSCSPISGHRSVSWYQQTPGQGLQFLFEYFSETQRNKGNFPGRFSGRQFSNSRSEMNVSTLELGDSALYLCASRVGQPQETQYFGPGTRLLVL.

The CDR3 sequence is CASSRQGAPGELFF. The CDR3, as DNA: TGTGCCAGTAGTAGACAGGGGGCCCCCGGGGAGCTGTTTTTT. V is TRBV19 and J is TRBJ2-2; 10 nucleotides line up with TRBD1. Germline values: CDR1 LNHDA, CDR2 SQIVND (reference sequence). The V and J ends lost 4 bases and 6 bases, in that order; junction bases with no gene match: 2. This CDR3 is 14 amino acids long.

V is TRBV9 and J is TRBJ1-2, with TRBD1 as a possible D gene (5 bases). The CDR3 spans 16 residues. Trimming stripped 4 bases from V and 4 bases from J, with 20 bases between. Germline V gene sequence: CDR1 SGDLS, CDR2 YYNGEE. DNA of the CDR3: TGTGCCAGCAGCCCCCCACAGGACATACTTACCTATGGCTACACCTTC. Protein: CASSPPQDILTYGYTF.